This T cell receptor (beta chain) stems from a study of blood T cell repertoires in COVID-19. Authors' processing steps: Nucleated cell counts were estimated from reference gene primer amplification. Data came from immunoSEQ multiplex PCR; TCRdb stores just in-frame clones and leaves some out. That table furnishes V, J and clone size, whereas the DNA furnished D and trimming. The sample lists about 69,000 clones, roughly 88% seen once, with 2% in the top ten. J lost 3 bases, V lost 4 bases, and 2 bases had no gene match. This CDR3 has 15 residues. Germline V gene data show CDR1 as SNHLY and CDR2 as FYNNEI.

The chain couples TRBV2 to TRBJ2-5, with 13 bases that match TRBD2. The sequence came from a man aged 30 to 39 with acute or convalescent COVID-19. The sequenced sample was peripheral blood. CDR3 protein: CASSAGLAGEETQYF. The CDR3 nucleotides are TGTGCCAGCAGTGCCGGACTAGCGGGGGAAGAGACCCAGTACTTC.